The TCR beta chain described here comes from a study of blood T cell repertoires in COVID-19. About the study: Both acute and convalescent COVID-19 samples were obtained from the United States, Italy and Spain. PBMCs, B-cell-depleted T cells, or T cells were the source of the cDNA or gDNA that made up the material.

The germline gives CDR1 ENHRY, CDR2 SYGVKD. The V gene end was trimmed by 6 bases and the J gene end by 3 bases; junction bases not matched to a gene: 8. The CDR3 length is 15 residues. In the original workflow: Amplified reference gene primers provided the basis for estimating nucleated cell counts. Data came from immunoSEQ multiplex PCR; TCRdb stores just in-frame clones and leaves some out. For V, J and clone size, that table is used; D and trimming come from the DNA. The sample holds hundreds of thousands of clones; around 90% are singletons and the top ten take around 6%. The clonotype comes from a man aged 55 to 70 who had recovered from COVID-19. Material: peripheral blood. The chain combines TRBV10-3 with TRBJ2-3; 8 bases map to TRBD1. The CDR3 region has the DNA TGTGCCATCAGCTATGGACAGGGAACGACAGATACGCAGTATTTT. It translates to CAISYGQGTTDTQYF.